The 17 T cell receptor beta chains given below trace back to one sample, sequenced in a study of T cell responses to AZD1222 COVID-19 vaccine. The method was immunoSEQ multiplex PCR; TCRdb's version includes in-frame clones alone and lacks a portion of them. Of 150,000 to 200,000 clones in the sample, approximately 92% were seen once. Here the sequenced sample was peripheral blood, taken on day 0 of AZD1222 vaccination. These receptors were collected from an adult in good health.

This clone was found once. The chain carries TRBV12-1 and TRBJ1-4; the table's D gene call, TRBD1, was not cross checked with the DNA. TRBV12-1 is annotated as a pseudogene. This CDR3 is built from 16 residues. CDR3 residues: CASSFDVGQRGEKLFF. Written as DNA, the CDR3 is TGTGCCAGCAGCTTTGACGTGGGACAGAGGGGAGAAAAACTGTTTTTT.

V is TRBV30 and J is TRBJ1-3; unclear D gene. The CDR3 extends over 13 amino acids. V lost 4 bases, J lost 1 base, and 8 bases lay in between. The germline V gene has CDR1 GTSNPN and CDR2 SVGIG (reference sequence). This CDR3 is CAWTLGSGNTIYF. As DNA, the CDR3 is TGTGCCTGGACCCTGGGATCTGGAAACACCATATATTTT.

The chain uses TRBV19 and TRBJ1-1; perhaps TRBD1 as D (5 bases). CDR3 length: 13 amino acids. V lost 6 bases to trimming and J lost 9 bases, with 17 bases between them. The V gene's germline CDR1 is LNHDA and CDR2 SQIVND (reference sequence). The CDR3 bases are TGTGCCAGTAGCCCCTTAGGGACTCTTCAAGCTTTCTTT. Translation gives CASSPLGTLQAFF. Full variable domain (remainder filled in from reference TRBV19 and TRBJ1-1): DGGITQSPKYLFRKEGQNVTLSCEQNLNHDAMYWYRQDPGQGLRLIYYSQIVNDFQKGDIAEGYSVSREKKESFPLTVTSAQKNPTAFYLCASSPLGTLQAFFGQGTRLTVV.

The rearrangement uses TRBV6-2 or TRBV6-3 and TRBJ2-7; 7 positions match TRBD2. Germline assignment: CDR1 MNHEY and CDR2 SVGEGT. This CDR3 has 13 residues. With V trimmed by 2 bases and J by 3 bases, 1 base remained unmatched. CDR3 nucleotide sequence: TGTGCCAGCAGTTACGGGACTATCTACGAGCAGTACGTC. Its protein product is CASSYGTIYEQYV.

The chain recombines TRBV11-2 with TRBJ2-7, with D unresolved. V gave up 2 bases and J gave up 2 bases, with 13 bases separating them. The germline V gene encodes CDR1 SGHAT and CDR2 FQNNGV. The length of the CDR3 is 15 residues. CDR3 DNA: TGTGCCAGCAGCTTATGGTCGGACGATGCCTACGAGCAGTACTTC. The encoded protein is CASSLWSDDAYEQYF.

The rearrangement links TRBV19 to TRBJ1-5; 9 bases are shared with TRBD1. Germline CDR1 and CDR2: LNHDA and SQIVND (reference sequence). The length of the CDR3 is 15 residues. Trimming removed 6 bases from V and 5 bases from J; junction bases left unmatched: 8. The CDR3 nucleotides read TGTGCCAGTAGCCCCGGACAGGGGTTCCATCAGCCCCAGCATTTT. Translation gives CASSPGQGFHQPQHF.

The chain is built from TRBV7-9 and TRBJ2-6; D remains ambiguous. V dropped 6 bases and J dropped 4 bases, with 19 bases sitting between them. The CDR3 length is 17 residues. The germline V gene encodes CDR1 SEHNR and CDR2 FQNEAQ (reference sequence). The CDR3 reads CASSSVASRVGANVLTF. The CDR3 bases are TGTGCCAGCAGTTCCGTCGCCAGCCGGGTAGGGGCCAACGTCCTGACTTTC.

V is TRBV18 and J is TRBJ1-1; no definite D call. Germline values: CDR1 KGHSH, CDR2 LQKENI. The CDR3 has 14 amino acids. Trimming removed 6 bases from V and 1 base from J, with 12 bases in between. CDR3 loop: CASSRRVSNTEAFF. The CDR3 bases are TGTGCCAGCTCGCGCCGGGTCTCGAACACTGAAGCTTTCTTT.

The CDR3 loop is CASSMNTEAFF. The DNA for the CDR3 is TGTGCCAGCAGTATGAACACTGAAGCTTTCTTT. This rearrangement joins TRBV6-5 to TRBJ1-1; D is uncertain. CDR3 size: 11 residues. V dropped 5 bases and J dropped 0 bases, with 1 base sitting between them. From germline, CDR1 is MNHEY and CDR2 SVGAGI.

This clone came up once. The rearrangement uses TRBV15 and TRBJ1-4; D might be TRBD1 (6 bases). Trimming shortened V by 6 bases and J by 5 bases, and 13 bases separated the two germline ends. CDR1 is LNHNV, CDR2 YYDKDF, per germline (reference sequence). The CDR3 is 14 amino acids. The CDR3 coding sequence is TGTGCCACCAGTTTCGGACAGAGGAATGAAAAACTGTTTTTT. Amino acid sequence: CATSFGQRNEKLFF.

The rearrangement links TRBV27 to TRBJ1-2; TRBD1 might be the D (6 bases). Germline values: CDR1 MNHEY, CDR2 SMNVEV (reference sequence). V was trimmed by 6 bases and J by 8 bases, leaving 25 bases between them. The CDR3 runs to 16 residues. This CDR3 reads CASSSHRTAVSYGYTF. The CDR3 nucleotides read TGTGCCAGCAGCTCCCACCGGACAGCCGTCTCTTACGGCTACACCTTC.

In regard to this clone: At one boundary the junction diverges from the germline segment, which might be a read error. The chain uses TRBV19 and TRBJ1-2; D uncertain. The CDR3 consists of 9 residues. The germline V gene has CDR1 LNHDA and CDR2 SQIVND (reference sequence). CDR3 amino acids: CASSIESSF. CDR3 sequence (DNA): TGTGCCAGTAGTATAGAAAGTAGCTTC.

This chain joins TRBV27 and TRBJ1-1; weak D call: TRBD1 (5 bases). This CDR3 is 14 amino acids long. Germline CDR1 reads MNHEY; CDR2 reads SMNVEV (reference sequence). Trimming left V 6 bases short and J 3 bases short, with 14 bases between. The CDR3 DNA sequence: TGTGCCAGCAGGTCCAGGTTACAGGACACTGAAGCTTTCTTT. Translation gives CASRSRLQDTEAFF.

V and J are TRBV11-1 and TRBJ1-1, with D possibly TRBD1 on 5 matching bases. Germline CDR1 reads SGHAT; CDR2 reads FQDESV (reference sequence). This CDR3 has 15 residues. V shed 5 bases and J shed 2 bases, with 15 bases lying between them. In DNA, the CDR3 is TGTGCCAGCAGCCCTAGGGAGGGGATAAACACTGAAGCTTTCTTT. It translates to CASSPREGINTEAFF.

This chain uses TRBV9 with TRBJ2-1; D is unresolved. Germline-derived CDR1 and CDR2 are SGDLS and YYNGEE. CDR3 length: 14 residues. Trimming took off 4 bases at V and 9 bases at J, with 17 bases between the two ends. The CDR3 reads CASSPPASTTEQFF. The CDR3 DNA follows: TGTGCCAGCAGCCCCCCGGCCTCTACTACTGAGCAGTTCTTC.

The chain recombines TRBV19 with TRBJ1-2; TRBD1 matches at 8 bases. Germline-derived CDR1 and CDR2 are LNHDA and SQIVND (reference sequence). After removal of 3 bases from V and 13 bases from J, the junction contained 13 bases not matched to a gene. This CDR3 has 14 residues. This chain's CDR3 is CASSIGQGTTISTF. The CDR3, as DNA: TGTGCCAGTAGTATCGGACAGGGAACTACTATCAGCACCTTC.

This chain connects TRBV7-9 to TRBJ1-1; a weak D match, TRBD1 (6 bases). The CDR3 runs to 15 residues. The germline gives CDR1 SEHNR, CDR2 FQNEAQ (reference sequence). The V end lost 8 bases, the J end lost 4 bases, and 20 bases lay between the germline ends. CDR3 in DNA: TGTGCCAGCCGAATCGGACCCGGGGGGGCCACTGAAGCTTTCTTT. Amino acid sequence: CASRIGPGGATEAFF.